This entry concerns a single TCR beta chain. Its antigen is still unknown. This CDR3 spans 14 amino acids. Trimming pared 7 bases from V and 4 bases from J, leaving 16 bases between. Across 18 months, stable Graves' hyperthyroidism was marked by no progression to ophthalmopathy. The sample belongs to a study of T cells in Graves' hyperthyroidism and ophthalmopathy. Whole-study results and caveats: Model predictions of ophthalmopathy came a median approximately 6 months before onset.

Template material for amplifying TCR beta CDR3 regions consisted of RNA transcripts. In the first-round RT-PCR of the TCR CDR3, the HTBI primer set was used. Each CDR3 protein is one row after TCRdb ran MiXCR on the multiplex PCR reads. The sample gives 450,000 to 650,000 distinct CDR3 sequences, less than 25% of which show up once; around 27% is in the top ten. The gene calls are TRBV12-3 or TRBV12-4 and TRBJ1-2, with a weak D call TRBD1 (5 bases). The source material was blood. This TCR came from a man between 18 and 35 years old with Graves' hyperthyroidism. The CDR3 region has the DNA TGTGCCAGCAAAAAAACGGGCAGGGCCTATGGCTACACCTTC. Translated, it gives CASKKTGRAYGYTF.